The 20 T cell receptor beta chains in this list originate from one sample, sequenced in a study of shared clonotypes between healthy human individuals. It was CD45RO-negative cells, positively selected for CCR7, that made up naive CD8 cells, with terminally differentiated effector memory CD45RA+ cells excluded. The assay was immunoSEQ multiplex PCR, and TCRdb's table has in-frame clones only and misses some. This sample yields about 550,000 clones, of which roughly 95% are seen a single time; around 0.097% belongs to the top ten. The sequencing input was naive CD8+ T cells sorted from blood. All receptors derive from a woman in her 30s in good health.

The chain has TRBV5-1 and TRBJ2-5, with 14 bases matching TRBD2. The J call is in doubt because the DNA end fits TRBJ2-7 better. The CDR3 is 16 amino acids. Germline lookup yields CDR1 SGHRS and CDR2 YFSETQ. The CDR3 sequence: CASSEGLAGVAYEQYF. Here the CDR3 DNA reads TGCGCCAGCAGCGAGGGACTAGCGGGAGTCGCATACGAGCAGTACTTC.

J is TRBJ2-1 and V is TRBV12-5; 7 nucleotides align to TRBD2. The V gene end was trimmed by 6 bases and the J gene end by 8 bases; junction bases not matched to a gene: 7. This CDR3 region has 13 residues. Per germline, CDR1 LGHNT and CDR2 FRNRAP. For the CDR3, the DNA is TGTGCTAGTGGCCCGGGGGGATGGGATGAGCAGTTCTTC. It specifies CASGPGGWDEQFF.

This chain links TRBV27 with TRBJ2-7; tentatively, D is TRBD1 or TRBD2 (5 bases each). Trimming took off 0 bases at V and 1 base at J, with 10 bases between the two ends. The CDR3 is made up of 15 amino acids. Germline CDR1 MNHEY, CDR2 SMNVEV (reference sequence). The CDR3: CASSLSGTVSYEQYF. CDR3 nucleotides: TGTGCCAGCAGTTTATCCGGGACGGTGTCCTACGAGCAGTACTTC.

V gene TRBV2 combines with J gene TRBJ2-3; possibly TRBD2 for D (6 bases). The V gene's germline CDR1 is SNHLY and CDR2 FYNNEI. The CDR3 extends over 14 amino acids. V was pared by 1 base and J by 4 bases, with 9 bases between. This CDR3 reads CASSEEPSADTQYF. The CDR3 DNA reads as TGTGCCAGCAGTGAAGAGCCTAGCGCAGATACGCAGTATTTT.

J is TRBJ2-7 and V is TRBV13, with D possibly being TRBD1 or TRBD2 (6 bases each). The CDR3 sequence is 14 residues long. The germline V gene encodes CDR1 PRHDT and CDR2 FYEKMQ (reference sequence). V gave up 3 bases and J gave up 3 bases, with 12 bases separating them. As DNA, the CDR3 is TGTGCCAGCAGCTTGTGGGGGGCCCACTACGAGCAGTACTTC. Encoded protein: CASSLWGAHYEQYF.

J is TRBJ2-2 and V is TRBV28; 10 nucleotides agree with TRBD2. The germline CDR1 and CDR2 sequences are MDHEN and SYDVKM. The J segment lost 3 bases and the V segment lost 1 base, leaving 17 bases of the junction unmatched. The CDR3 is 21 residues long. CDR3 loop: CASSLLQPNRVTSGDTGELFF. CDR3 nucleotide sequence: TGTGCCAGCAGTTTATTACAACCGAACAGGGTTACTAGCGGGGACACCGGGGAGCTGTTTTTT.

The V call is TRBV7-6, the J call TRBJ2-7, with D unresolved. The CDR3 is 15 amino acids. V was trimmed by 5 bases and J by 0 bases, leaving 14 bases between them. Germline V lookup: CDR1 SGHVS, CDR2 FNYEAQ. CDR3 in DNA: TGTGCCAGCAGCCCGCTCGGATTGAGCTCCTACGAGCAGTACTTC. It is translated as CASSPLGLSSYEQYF.

The rearrangement uses TRBV13 and TRBJ2-1; D may be TRBD1 or TRBD2 (5 bases each). The CDR3 is made up of 16 amino acids. The V end was cut by 1 base, the J end by 7 bases, with 17 bases between. Germline V gives CDR1 PRHDT, CDR2 FYEKMQ (reference sequence). In DNA form, the CDR3 reads TGTGCCAGCAGCTTAGAAGGGACCCGCGGCGGGAATGAGCAGTTCTTC. This encodes CASSLEGTRGGNEQFF.

To note about this clone: Other DNA sequences in the sample encode the same CDR3. The genes are TRBV6-5 and TRBJ2-7, with TRBD2 matching 9 bases. Germline V gene data show CDR1 as MNHEY and CDR2 as SVGAGI. The CDR3 loop spans 14 amino acids. Trimming took 6 bases from V and 0 from J; bases not matched to a gene: 3. For the CDR3, the DNA is TGTGCCAGCAGCCTTAGCGGGAGCTCCTACGAGCAGTACTTC. This sequence encodes CASSLSGSSYEQYF.

CDR3 in DNA: TGTGCCAGCAGGAACACAGGTCACAACGTCCTGACTTTC. Residues: CASRNTGHNVLTF. The chain couples TRBV27 to TRBJ2-6, with D possibly TRBD1 on 5 matching bases. This CDR3 spans 13 amino acids. V lost 6 bases and J 9 bases, leaving 12 bases between the germline ends. CDR1 is MNHEY and CDR2 is SMNVEV in the germline V gene (reference sequence).

The count of this clone is one. The rearrangement links TRBV11-2 to TRBJ2-7; a possible D gene is TRBD1 (6 bases). CDR1 and CDR2 from the germline V gene are SGHAT and FQNNGV. Trimming removed 2 bases from V and 2 bases from J, with 13 bases in between. The length of the CDR3 is 15 residues. The CDR3 spells CASSLSVSGAYEQYF. The CDR3 nucleotides are TGTGCCAGCAGCTTATCCGTCTCAGGGGCCTACGAGCAGTACTTC.

The chain carries TRBV28 and TRBJ2-3; the D gene is possibly TRBD2 (6 bases). Germline CDR1 reads MDHEN; CDR2 reads SYDVKM. CDR3 length equals 13 residues. Trimming pared 7 bases from V and 5 bases from J, leaving 13 bases between. In nucleotides, the CDR3 is TGTGCCAGCACTAGCGTCGGGGTAGATACGCAGTATTTT. Translating it yields CASTSVGVDTQYF.

The chain has TRBV28 and TRBJ2-1, with 14 positions matching TRBD2. This CDR3 contains 20 residues. CDR1 and CDR2 (germline): MDHEN, SYDVKM. The V and J ends lost 1 base and 5 bases, in that order; junction bases with no gene match: 13. The CDR3 reads CASSLSTFGLAGGRDNEQFF. As DNA, the CDR3 is TGTGCCAGCAGTTTATCAACCTTTGGACTAGCGGGAGGTAGGGACAATGAGCAGTTCTTC.

This chain links TRBV5-4 with TRBJ1-1, with 9 bases lining up with TRBD1. The CDR3 runs 14 residues. The germline gives CDR1 SGHNT, CDR2 YYREEE (reference sequence). Trimming at V came to 3 bases and at J to 7 bases, leaving 7 bases not matched to a gene. CDR3 nucleotides: TGTGCCAGCAGCTCACCGGGACAGGGCGATGAAGCTTTCTTT. It translates to CASSSPGQGDEAFF.

The V and J genes are TRBV7-9 and TRBJ2-2; 10 nucleotides match TRBD1. CDR3 length equals 15 residues. Per the germline V gene, CDR1 is SEHNR and CDR2 is FQNEAQ (reference sequence). V dropped 5 bases and J dropped 5; count of bases not matched to a gene: 5. As DNA, the CDR3 is TGTGCCAGCAGCCGGACAGGGGGAGTAACCGGGGAGCTGTTTTTT. This encodes CASSRTGGVTGELFF.

The chain joins TRBV15 to TRBJ2-7; D perhaps matches TRBD2 (6 bases). This CDR3 is built from 16 residues. Germline CDR1 reads LNHNV; CDR2 reads YYDKDF (reference sequence). V was pared by 3 bases and J by 1 base, with 16 bases between. The CDR3 sequence: CATSRRDETPSYEQYF. The CDR3 DNA is TGTGCCACCAGCAGGCGGGACGAGACGCCTTCCTACGAGCAGTACTTC.

The chain joins TRBV2 to TRBJ2-5; possibly TRBD2 for D (6 bases). Germline V gene lookup returns CDR1 SNHLY and CDR2 FYNNEI. The CDR3 contains 13 residues. V lost 8 bases to trimming and J lost 6 bases, with 16 bases between them. The CDR3 nucleotides read TGTGCCAGCGCTAGCGCGAACTTACAGACCCAGTACTTC. Translating it yields CASASANLQTQYF.

V and J are TRBV6-1 and TRBJ2-1; 11 bases agree with TRBD2. This CDR3 has 14 residues. Germline values: CDR1 MNHNS, CDR2 SASEGT. V shed 3 bases, J shed 9 bases, and the junction held 4 bases outside the gene matches. CDR3 bases: TGTGCCAGCAGTGATGTAGCGGGAGGGAGTGAGCAGTTCTTC. This encodes CASSDVAGGSEQFF.

The CDR3 reads CASSAFSGRGEETQYF. The CDR3, as DNA: TGTGCCAGCAGTGCTTTCAGCGGGAGAGGAGAAGAGACCCAGTACTTC. The J gene is TRBJ2-5, the V gene TRBV2, with 8 nucleotides matching TRBD2. After removal of 4 bases from V and 3 bases from J, the junction contained 10 bases not matched to a gene. The V gene's germline CDR1 is SNHLY and CDR2 FYNNEI. The CDR3 totals 16 residues.

This sequence joins TRBV6-1 and TRBJ1-1; D is unclear. The CDR3 spans 14 residues. With 3 bases removed from V and 4 bases from J, the gap between germline ends came to 12 bases. Germline CDR1 reads MNHNS; CDR2 reads SASEGT. The CDR3 sequence: CASSDLAVVTEAFF. As DNA, the CDR3 is TGTGCCAGCAGTGACCTGGCCGTGGTCACTGAAGCTTTCTTT.